The 24 T cell receptor beta chains given below trace back to one sample, sequenced in a study of tumor-infiltrating lymphocytes in primary liver carcinoma. Out of unsorted whole blood came the blood RNA, and germline DNA was extracted as well. The authors made TCR beta cDNA from around 500 ng total RNA with a constant-region primer. Sequencing libraries for TCR beta derived from three nested multiplex PCR rounds that used slightly modified ARM-PCR. Each of the first two PCR rounds ran approximately 11 cycles with TRBV1-TRBV30 forward and C-beta reverse primers. TCRdb called the multiplex PCR reads again in MiXCR, with one record for every CDR3 protein. The sample yields nearly 200,000 distinct CDR3 sequences, about 61% seen once. Material for sequencing was peripheral blood. Source of these receptors: a woman aged 60 to 75 with primary liver carcinoma and hepatitis B virus infection.

Note on this clonotype: The conserved final phenylalanine or tryptophan is absent from the CDR3, which likely points to a read error. The gene calls are TRBV11-2 and TRBJ2-2, with TRBD2 matching over 7 bases. Germline V CDR1 and CDR2: SGHAT, FQNNGV. CDR3 size: 14 residues. CDR3 nucleotide sequence: TGTGCCAGTACCATACTAGCGCTCACCGGGGAACTGTTTCTT. Translated, it gives CASTILALTGELFL.

Regarding this clonotype: The CDR3 does not end in the conserved phenylalanine or tryptophan, so this is likely a read error. The gene calls are TRBV6-1 and TRBJ2-1; the D is unclear. Germline V gene sequence: CDR1 MNHNS, CDR2 SASEGT. The CDR3 length is 16 residues. The CDR3 DNA is TGCGCCAGCAGTCATGGGCTGAGGCGAGACTACAATGAGCAGTTCTTA. Protein sequence: CASSHGLRRDYNEQFL.

Comments on this clonotype: This may arise from a read error, as a much more abundant clone is one base away. The CDR3 ends on some other residue instead of the conserved phenylalanine or tryptophan, so this is likely a read error. The V and J genes are TRBV6-5 and TRBJ2-2; 7 bases map to TRBD2. This CDR3 is 15 amino acids long. Trimming at V came to 5 bases and at J to 0 bases, leaving 3 bases not matched to a gene. Per the germline V gene, CDR1 is MNHEY and CDR2 is SVGAGI. The CDR3 nucleotides are TGTGCCAGCAGTCGCGGGGGAACGAACACCGGGGAGCTGTTTCTT. Its translation: CASSRGGTNTGELFL.

The rearrangement joins TRBV7-9 to TRBJ1-1, with a weak D call TRBD1 (5 bases). Deletions cut 3 bases from V and 4 bases from J, with 9 bases between. Germline V gene data show CDR1 as SEHNR and CDR2 as FQNEAQ (reference sequence). The CDR3 is made up of 13 amino acids. The CDR3 coding sequence is TGTGCCAGCAGCTTCGGGGACCGCACTGAAGCTTTCTTT. Amino acid sequence: CASSFGDRTEAFF.

About this clonotype itself: Sequence at one end of the junction differs from germline and may be a read error. This chain joins TRBV6-5 and TRBJ1-2, with D possibly being TRBD1 (5 bases). The CDR3 covers 15 residues. Germline assignment: CDR1 MNHEY and CDR2 SVGAGI. The CDR3 region has the DNA TGTGCCGGCAGTTACCGACTAGGGGTTTCCTATGGCTACGCCTTC. Translated: CAGSYRLGVSYGYAF.

About this clonotype itself: A much larger clone lies one base from this, so it may be a read error. V is TRBV6-1 and J is TRBJ2-1; D unclear. The CDR3 extends over 13 amino acids. Germline V lookup: CDR1 MNHNS, CDR2 SASEGT. The V gene lost 4 bases and the J gene lost 5 bases, with 9 bases spanning the gap. The CDR3 sequence is CASSVGPHNEQFF. The CDR3 coding sequence is TGTGCCAGCAGTGTCGGGCCCCACAATGAGCAGTTCTTC.

This clonotype was seen at least ten times. J is TRBJ2-7 and V is TRBV29-1; possibly TRBD2 for D (5 bases). The V and J ends lost 3 bases and 1 base respectively, with 7 bases between them. Germline V gene lookup returns CDR1 SQVTM and CDR2 ANQGSEA. This CDR3 contains 12 residues. The CDR3, as DNA: TGCAGCGTTGAGGGGAGTTCCTACGAGCAGTACTTC. Amino acids: CSVEGSSYEQYF.

The sample holds one count of this clonotype. Its ends do not fully match the called genes, so a read error is possible. The gene calls are TRBV18 and TRBJ2-2; D might be TRBD1 or TRBD2, each matching 5 bases. Germline lookup yields CDR1 KGHSH and CDR2 LQKENI. This CDR3 contains 14 residues. CDR3 region: CASSPVRETGDLFF. The DNA of the CDR3 is TGTGCCAGCTCACCAGTCCGGGAAACCGGGGACCTGTTTTTT.

With regard to this clonotype: Germline and junction disagree at one end, which may indicate a read error. V is TRBV11-3 and J is TRBJ2-1; 13 positions match TRBD2. The CDR3 length is 18 residues. The germline gives CDR1 SGHNT, CDR2 YENEEA. The CDR3 sequence is CASSLDQLAGGPETEQFF. The CDR3 DNA follows: TGTGCCAGTAGCTTAGATCAACTAGCGGGAGGGCCAGAGACTGAGCAGTTCTTC. Combining the CDR3 with reference TRBV11-3 and TRBJ2-1 gives the whole variable domain EAGVVQSPRYKIIEKKQPVAFWCNPISGHNTLYWYLQNLGQGPELLIRYENEEAVDDSQLPKDRFSAERLKGVDSTLKIQPAELGDSAVYLCASSLDQLAGGPETEQFFGPGTRLTVL.

This clonotype was picked up a small number of times. The junction departs from the called germline gene at one end, perhaps through a read error. As DNA, the CDR3 is TGTGCCAGCGGCGGGACTAGCGTCTACGAGCGGTATTTC. Translated, it gives CASGGTSVYERYF. The rearrangement joins TRBV12-3 or TRBV12-4 to TRBJ2-7; TRBD2 agrees at 10 bases. This CDR3 comprises 13 residues.

This clonotype was seen once. Germline is not matched at one junction end, which may reflect a read error. The CDR3 nucleotides read TGTGCCAGTAGCTTAACAGGGGGCCCAGCTGAAGCTCTCTTT. Translated, it gives CASSLTGGPAEALF. J is TRBJ1-1 and V is TRBV11-2; 9 bases match TRBD1. Per the germline V gene, CDR1 is SGHAT and CDR2 is FQNNGV. The CDR3 has 14 residues.

As regards this clonotype: A read error is likely, as this CDR3 ends without the conserved phenylalanine or tryptophan. The chain recombines TRBV7-8 with TRBJ2-2, with no clear D. There are 15 residues in the CDR3. V dropped 5 bases and J dropped 3 bases, with 13 bases sitting between them. Looked up from germline, CDR1 is SGHVS and CDR2 is FQNEAQ. CDR3 region: CASSPYRADTGELFL. CDR3 coding DNA: TGTGCCAGCAGCCCCTACAGAGCCGACACCGGGGAGCTGTTTCTT.

The gene calls are TRBV12-3 or TRBV12-4 and TRBJ2-7; D gene unclear. V was clipped by 2 bases and J by 1 base, with 12 bases between them. The CDR3 runs to 15 residues. CDR3 in DNA: TGTGCCAGCAGTTTATATCGGCAGGTATCCTACGAGCAGTACTTC. It specifies CASSLYRQVSYEQYF.

About this clonotype itself: A much larger clone differs from this one at a single base, so this may be a read error. This chain uses TRBV6-5 with TRBJ2-1; D may correspond to TRBD1 or TRBD2 (6 bases each). Germline assignment: CDR1 MNHEY and CDR2 SVGAGI. CDR3 length: 16 residues. The CDR3 region is CTSSERGDIGNNEQFF. The CDR3 DNA reads as TGTACCAGCAGTGAAAGGGGGGACATAGGGAACAATGAGCAGTTCTTC.

As to this clonotype: Since a much larger clone is just one base distant, this may be a read error. This chain connects TRBV29-1 to TRBJ2-5; 7 nucleotides line up with TRBD2. The CDR3 totals 14 residues. Germline values: CDR1 SQVTM, CDR2 ANQGSEA. J lost 5 bases, V lost 4 bases, and 10 bases had no gene match. CDR3 sequence reads: CSVVWEVRGETQYF. As DNA, the CDR3 is TGCAGCGTTGTATGGGAGGTGCGGGGGGAGACCCAGTACTTC.

This clonotype was detected a few times. At one end, the junction sequence differs from germline, possibly due to a read error. The chain has TRBV12-5 and TRBJ2-5; D is ambiguous. Looked up from germline, CDR1 is LGHNT and CDR2 is FRNRAP. The CDR3 spans 13 residues. As DNA, the CDR3 is TGTGCTAGTGGTTTCTCCCAGCAAGAGACCAAGTACTTC. This gives the protein CASGFSQQETKYF. The full variable domain, with the rest looked up from reference TRBV12-5 and TRBJ2-5, is DARVTQTPRHKVTEMGQEVTMRCQPILGHNTVFWYRQTMMQGLELLAYFRNRAPLDDSGMPKDRFSAEMPDATLATLKIQPSEPRDSAVYFCASGFSQQETKYFGPGTRLLVL.

For the CDR3, the DNA is TGTGCCAGCAGCGCACGACAGGGGGCTATTAACCTCTACGAGCAGTACTTC. The encoded protein is CASSARQGAINLYEQYF. The rearrangement links TRBV5-4 to TRBJ2-7; 10 nucleotides align to TRBD1. Trimming took 4 bases from V and 3 from J; bases not matched to a gene: 13. The CDR3 spans 17 residues. Germline V gene lookup returns CDR1 SGHNT and CDR2 YYREEE (reference sequence). The full variable domain, its missing parts supplied by reference TRBV5-4 and TRBJ2-7, is ETGVTQSPTHLIKTRGQQVTLRCSSQSGHNTVSWYQQALGQGPQFIFQYYREEENGRGNFPPRFSGLQFPNYSSELNVNALELDDSALYLCASSARQGAINLYEQYFGPGTRLTVT.

On this clonotype: At one boundary the junction diverges from the germline segment, which might be a read error. The rearrangement links TRBV6-7 to TRBJ2-1; TRBD2 matches 7 bases. TRBV6-7 is assigned to the ORF class and has an uncertain function. The CDR3 is made up of 15 amino acids. This CDR3 is CASPMPLARSNEQFF. The CDR3 region has the DNA TGTGCCAGCCCCATGCCACTAGCGAGATCCAATGAGCAATTCTTC.

With respect to this clonotype: The junction and the germline gene differ at one end; a read error may be behind it. The chain recombines TRBV6-5 with TRBJ2-3, with D possibly matching TRBD2 (6 bases). This CDR3 has 16 residues. The germline CDR1 and CDR2 sequences are MNHEY and SVGAGI. As DNA, the CDR3 is TGCGCCAGCAGCGCGACCCCTTCCGGGACTACAGATACGCAGTATTTT. Its protein product is CASSATPSGTTDTQYF.

Worth noting for this clonotype: It may be a read error: a sequence one base away is much more abundant. The chain has TRBV6-6 and TRBJ2-1, with 10 bases aligning to TRBD2. Germline lookup yields CDR1 MNHNY and CDR2 SVGAGI (reference sequence). CDR3 length: 17 residues. The DNA of the CDR3 is TGTGCCAGCAGCAAACGGACTAGCGGAAAAGAAAAGGATGAGCGGTTCTTC. Its protein product is CASSKRTSGKEKDERFF.

Notes on this clonotype: This may be a read error: a much more frequent sequence differs by one nucleotide. The V gene is TRBV12-3 or TRBV12-4, the J gene TRBJ2-3; 7 nucleotides align to TRBD2. The CDR3 has 16 residues. V lost 7 bases to trimming and J lost 1 base; unmatched junction nucleotides: 11. CDR3 coding DNA: TGTGCCAGCACCCGTTCTGTCGCGGGAGGCACAGATACGCAGTATTTT. It translates to CASTRSVAGGTDTQYF.

Notes on this clonotype: At one of its ends the junction is not consistent with the germline gene, which may arise from a read error. The rearrangement uses TRBV7-9 and TRBJ2-1; D perhaps matches TRBD2 (6 bases). Germline assignment: CDR1 SEHNR and CDR2 FQNEAQ (reference sequence). This CDR3 has 16 amino acids. The CDR3 loop reads CASSCEGRRGYNEQFF. The DNA of the CDR3 is TGTGCCAGCAGCTGCGAAGGACGGAGGGGTTACAATGAGCAATTCTTC.

Comments on this clonotype: This clone may be a read error of a much larger clone one base away. The gene calls are TRBV5-4 and TRBJ2-3, with D perhaps TRBD2 (6 bases). This CDR3 comprises 18 residues. Between the trimmed V and J ends, which lost 1 base and 2 bases, there was a span of 20 bases. CDR1 is SGHNT and CDR2 is YYREEE in the germline V gene (reference sequence). The CDR3 protein is CASSLRGIGSFSTDTQYF. DNA of the CDR3: TGTGCCAGCAGCTTGCGCGGGATAGGGTCCTTCTCCACAGATACGCAGTATTTT.

The V call is TRBV10-3, the J call TRBJ2-3, with D possibly TRBD2 on 6 matching bases. The CDR3 totals 12 residues. Per the germline V gene, CDR1 is ENHRY and CDR2 is SYGVKD. CDR3 bases: TGTGCGATCCGGGGACTCACAGATACGCAGTATTTT. Protein: CAIRGLTDTQYF.